This entry features one TCR beta chain sequence. Germline assignment: CDR1 SGHVS and CDR2 FQNEAQ. The CDR3 loop spans 15 amino acids. The germline V and J ends were trimmed by 5 bases and 2 bases, with 16 bases remaining between them. This sample is drawn from a study of blood T cell repertoires in COVID-19. Method: immunoSEQ multiplex PCR; TCRdb's copy keeps in-frame clones and lacks some. Here the sample spans about 150,000 clones, around nine tenths being singletons. J is TRBJ2-7 and V is TRBV7-8; D unresolved. This clonotype was obtained from a man in his sixties with COVID-19, enrolled during active disease. Sequencing used peripheral blood. In DNA, the CDR3 is TGTGCCAGCAGCCCCCGCCGGTATCCCACCTACGAGCAGTACTTC. Amino acids: CASSPRRYPTYEQYF.